Below, 13 T cell receptor beta chains from the same sample are listed, as sequenced in a study of T cell changes during pregnancy in multiple sclerosis. Assay: immunoSEQ multiplex PCR; the TCRdb copy retains only in-frame clones and omits some. The sample gives 55,000 to 70,000 clones, about 90% of which show up once; 1.2% to 1.5% is in the top ten. Here the sequenced sample was peripheral blood, taken in the second trimester of pregnancy. These TCRs come from a female donor in good health, enrolled as a control in a pregnancy study.

In this sample, this clone turned up once. CDR3 bases: TGTGCAAGTCGCTTAGAACAGGGCACCTACGAGCAGTACTTC. This codes for CASRLEQGTYEQYF. V is TRBV12-2 and J is TRBJ2-7; TRBD1 was called by the table and not checked on the DNA. TRBV12-2 is tagged as a pseudogene. CDR3 size: 14 residues.

The gene calls are TRBV10-3 and TRBJ2-1, with TRBD2 matching over 11 bases. The length of the CDR3 is 17 residues. V was clipped by 2 bases and J by 9 bases; unmatched bases: 12. Looked up from germline, CDR1 is ENHRY and CDR2 is SYGVKD. CDR3 residues: CAISEPLAGGQEGEQFF. CDR3 sequence (DNA): TGTGCCATCAGTGAGCCCTTAGCGGGGGGGCAGGAGGGTGAGCAGTTCTTC.

This clone was recorded once. The chain is built from TRBV18 and TRBJ2-3, with TRBD2 identical over 11 bases. The length of the CDR3 is 16 residues. Germline values: CDR1 KGHSH, CDR2 LQKENI. The junction had 3 bases not matched to a gene; V was cut back by 4 bases and J by 0 bases. The CDR3 loop is CASSLAGGASTDTQYF. The CDR3 nucleotides read TGTGCCAGCTCACTAGCGGGAGGGGCTAGCACAGATACGCAGTATTTT.

This chain uses TRBV21-1 with TRBJ2-7; TRBD1, the table's D call, was not compared with the DNA. TRBV21-1 is deemed a pseudogene. CDR3 length: 13 amino acids. The CDR3 nucleotides are TGTGCCAGCAGCCCCTACAGGGTTCGCGAGCAGTACTTC. Residues: CASSPYRVREQYF.

The rearrangement links TRBV14 to TRBJ1-1; D is possibly TRBD1 (6 bases). V dropped 5 bases and J dropped 7 bases, with 17 bases sitting between them. From germline, CDR1 is SGHDN and CDR2 FVKESK. CDR3 length: 14 residues. The CDR3 bases are TGTGCCAGCAGCTTAAGTCAGGGGAAGGGTGAAGCTTTCTTT. Protein sequence: CASSLSQGKGEAFF.

CDR3 region: CASSLAGEYEQYF. As DNA, the CDR3 is TGTGCCAGCAGCCTAGCGGGGGAGTACGAGCAGTACTTC. This rearrangement joins TRBV2 to TRBJ2-7; 10 nucleotides agree with TRBD2. Germline V lookup: CDR1 SNHLY, CDR2 FYNNEI. CDR3 length: 13 amino acids. The V segment lost 6 bases and the J segment 4 bases; nucleotides outside the gene matches: 3.

This chain joins TRBV28 and TRBJ1-5; weak D call: TRBD1 (5 bases). The V end was cut by 3 bases, the J end by 11 bases, with 14 bases between. Per the germline V gene, CDR1 is MDHEN and CDR2 is SYDVKM. This CDR3 has 13 amino acids. The DNA for the CDR3 is TGTGCCAGCAGTTTTCTTGGGACTGAGGCCCAGCATTTT. This sequence encodes CASSFLGTEAQHF.

The V and J genes are TRBV28 and TRBJ2-2; 11 bases fit TRBD1. V lost 10 bases and J lost 5; bases outside the gene matches: 12. Germline V CDR1 and CDR2: MDHEN, SYDVKM. The CDR3 runs to 16 residues. The CDR3 bases are TGTGCCATCCAGGGACAGGACAGGGGGCGTACCGGGGAGCTGTTTTTT. This sequence encodes CAIQGQDRGRTGELFF.

The V gene is TRBV7-3, the J gene TRBJ2-7; a weak D match, TRBD2 (6 bases). The CDR3 spans 16 residues. The V gene lost 1 base and the J gene lost 5 bases, with 18 bases spanning the gap. Germline CDR1 reads SGHTA; CDR2 reads FQGTGA. CDR3 residues: CASSLIRGGLSNEQYF. In DNA form, the CDR3 reads TGTGCCAGCAGCTTAATAAGGGGAGGACTATCCAACGAGCAGTACTTC.

The rearrangement links TRBV7-8 to TRBJ1-4; possibly TRBD1 for D (5 bases). The germline V and J ends were trimmed by 1 base and 7 bases, with 13 bases remaining between them. Per the germline V gene, CDR1 is SGHVS and CDR2 is FQNEAQ. This CDR3 has 15 amino acids. CDR3 bases: TGTGCCAGCAGCTTAGGTCGGGGGTTGGGTGAAAAACTGTTTTTT. It is translated as CASSLGRGLGEKLFF.

The chain carries TRBV5-1 and TRBJ2-3; 8 nucleotides line up with TRBD1. Germline V lookup: CDR1 SGHRS, CDR2 YFSETQ. The V gene end was trimmed by 1 base and the J gene end by 2 bases; junction bases not matched to a gene: 6. The CDR3 has 16 residues. The CDR3 protein is CASSLSQGAFTDTQYF. CDR3 in DNA: TGCGCCAGCAGCTTGAGTCAGGGGGCTTTCACAGATACGCAGTATTTT.

V usage is TRBV9 and J usage is TRBJ2-1, with TRBD2 identical over 9 bases. Trimming removed 0 bases from V and 7 bases from J; junction bases left unmatched: 5. Germline values: CDR1 SGDLS, CDR2 YYNGEE. This CDR3 region has 15 residues. The CDR3 DNA is TGTGCCAGCAGCGTAGCCGGGACTAGCAGGAATGAGCAGTTCTTC. Residues: CASSVAGTSRNEQFF.

The rearrangement joins TRBV7-3 to TRBJ2-4; TRBD1 aligns across 8 bases. Germline V gene sequence: CDR1 SGHTA, CDR2 FQGTGA. CDR3 length equals 15 residues. With 6 bases clipped from V and 3 bases from J, the junction kept 7 bases outside the gene matches. Here the CDR3 reads CASSPQGAVKNIQYF. The CDR3 region has the DNA TGTGCCAGCAGTCCCCAGGGGGCTGTCAAAAACATTCAGTACTTC.